This record concerns one T cell receptor beta chain sequence. This sample was taken from a study of blood T cell repertoires in COVID-19. The wider study: The analysed material was cDNA or gDNA that came from T cells, B-cell-depleted T cells, or PBMCs.

Authors' analysis steps: Using reference gene primer amplification, nucleated cell counts were estimated. Produced via immunoSEQ multiplex PCR; TCRdb's table is partial and in-frame only. The DNA was the basis for D and trimming; V, J and clone size are from that table. This table holds some 200,000 clones, around four fifths found once. Trimming at V came to 6 bases and at J to 6 bases, leaving 7 bases not matched to a gene. CDR1 and CDR2 from the germline V gene are MNHNY and SVGAGI (reference sequence). The CDR3 covers 14 residues. The sequencing sample was made of peripheral blood. The origin of this receptor is a woman in her fifties or sixties who had recovered from COVID-19. V is TRBV6-6 and J is TRBJ1-5; 8 nucleotides agree with TRBD1. The CDR3 region has the DNA TGTGCCAGCAGAACGACAGGGGAAGGTCAGCCCCAGCATTTT. Residues: CASRTTGEGQPQHF.